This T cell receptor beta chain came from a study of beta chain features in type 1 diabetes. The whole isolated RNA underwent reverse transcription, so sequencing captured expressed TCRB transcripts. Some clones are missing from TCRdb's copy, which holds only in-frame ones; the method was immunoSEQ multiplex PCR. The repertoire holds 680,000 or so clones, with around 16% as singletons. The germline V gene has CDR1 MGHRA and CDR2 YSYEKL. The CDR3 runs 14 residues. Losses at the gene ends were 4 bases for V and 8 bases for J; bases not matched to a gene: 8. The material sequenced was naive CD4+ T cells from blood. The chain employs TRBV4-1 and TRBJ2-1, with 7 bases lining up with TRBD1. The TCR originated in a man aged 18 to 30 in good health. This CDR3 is CASSPLRGGDEQFF. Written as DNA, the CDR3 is TGCGCCAGCAGCCCCTTGAGAGGGGGCGATGAGCAGTTCTTC.